This TCR beta chain was sequenced in a study of cytomegalovirus exposure and HLA in healthy donors. Per germline, CDR1 MNHNS and CDR2 SASEGT. The CDR3 extends over 14 amino acids. The V end was cut by 4 bases, the J end by 3 bases, with 13 bases between. TCRdb keeps only in-frame clones here, not all; method: immunoSEQ multiplex PCR. Altogether 150,000 to 200,000 clones are present, over 80% being singletons, with the ten largest covering 2% to 2.5%. About this clone itself: Its antigen is not identified.

Overall study results and limits: Rare TCR sequences dominated, though some public TCRs recurred in many donors. Among TCR beta chains, those listed as cytomegalovirus-associated numbered more than 150. Using the classifier, cytomegalovirus status was reportedly diagnosed with high specificity and sensitivity.

The donors formed part of the roughly 120-subject validation cohort, distinct from the roughly 600-subject first cohort. The gene calls are TRBV6-1 and TRBJ2-7; D is perhaps TRBD1 (6 bases). This receptor was identified in a man aged 30 to 39 in good health and CMV-seropositive. Sequencing used PBMCs. CDR3 coding DNA: TGTGCCAGCAGTGTCCAACAGGGCTACTACGAGCAGTACTTC. Amino acids: CASSVQQGYYEQYF.